These 8 T cell receptor beta chains were all obtained from the same sample, sequenced in a study of human T cells and chemical hapten exposure. The time point was: pre-sensitization, week 0. Described treatment: therapeutic diphenylcyclopropenone sensitization with weekly scalp DPC. TCRdb re-analysed the RACE reads in MiXCR, keeping a single row per CDR3 protein. In the table there are about 380,000 distinct CDR3 sequences, roughly 4.6% of which are singletons. The starting material was whole blood, obtained in connection with sensitization to the hapten diphenylcyclopropenone (DPC). All receptors come from a woman aged 45 to 65 with alopecia areata. Some clones in this sample may be carry-over from other donors' samples.

This clonotype was picked up many times. The chain links TRBV29-1 to TRBJ1-2; TRBD1 might be the D (6 bases). Germline CDR1 is SQVTM and CDR2 is ANQGSEA. The CDR3 consists of 14 residues. With 6 bases removed from V and 2 bases from J, the gap between germline ends came to 16 bases. CDR3 sequence (DNA): TGCAGCGTCCCCCTCCTAGACAGGAACTATGGCTACACCTTC. Protein product: CSVPLLDRNYGYTF.

This clonotype was picked up many times. The chain recombines TRBV18 with TRBJ1-2, with D perhaps TRBD1 (5 bases). Germline V gene sequence: CDR1 KGHSH, CDR2 LQKENI. This CDR3 is built from 13 residues. The ends were cut back, 4 bases at V and 4 bases at J, with 10 bases in the middle. The CDR3 DNA reads as TGTGCCAGCTCACGGGACCCCCGCTATGGCTACACCTTC. Its translation: CASSRDPRYGYTF.

This clonotype was seen at least ten times. The CDR3 DNA is TGTGCCAGTAATCCGGGAGGCCCCGGGGAGCTGTTTTTT. This translates into CASNPGGPGELFF. The rearrangement uses TRBV19 and TRBJ2-2, with TRBD2 identical over 7 bases. This CDR3 is built from 13 residues. Germline V gives CDR1 LNHDA, CDR2 SQIVND (reference sequence). V lost 7 bases to trimming and J lost 6 bases; unmatched junction nucleotides: 5.

This clonotype was detected only a few times. The chain has TRBV5-1 and TRBJ2-3; 11 nucleotides line up with TRBD2. The CDR3 loop spans 16 amino acids. In germline, CDR1 is SGHRS, CDR2 YFSETQ. V lost 1 base to trimming and J lost 3 bases; unmatched junction nucleotides: 4. The CDR3 DNA reads as TGCGCCAGCAGCTTGCAACTAGCGGGGGAAACAGATACGCAGTATTTT. Translation: CASSLQLAGETDTQYF.

Many counts were recorded for this clonotype. The CDR3 bases are TGTGCCAGCAGTTATACATTAGCGGGAGGGCCCTACGAGCAGTACTTC. Its translation is CASSYTLAGGPYEQYF. The J gene is TRBJ2-7, the V gene TRBV27; 11 positions match TRBD2. Germline loops: CDR1 MNHEY, CDR2 SMNVEV (reference sequence). V lost 4 bases and J lost 2; bases outside the gene matches: 7. The CDR3 is 16 amino acids.

In its sample, this clonotype was seen many times. The chain links TRBV12-3 or TRBV12-4 to TRBJ2-1, with 15 bases lining up with TRBD2. With V trimmed by 6 bases and J by 9 bases, 18 bases remained unmatched. The CDR3 consists of 19 residues. CDR3 in DNA: TGTGCCAGCAGCCCTGGACTAGCGGGAGGGACATTGAGGCTAGGTGAGCAGTTCTTC. This gives the protein CASSPGLAGGTLRLGEQFF.

Only a few counts were recorded for this clonotype. The chain recombines TRBV7-8 with TRBJ2-3; D ambiguous. Per germline, CDR1 SGHVS and CDR2 FQNEAQ. V lost 0 bases to trimming and J lost 4 bases, with 14 bases between them. The length of the CDR3 is 16 residues. The chain's CDR3 is CASSLAGVVSPDTQYF. Here the CDR3 DNA reads TGTGCCAGCAGCTTAGCTGGGGTGGTTAGCCCAGATACGCAGTATTTT.

This sequence joins TRBV7-3 and TRBJ2-3; TRBD2 might be the D (7 bases). The V gene's germline CDR1 is SGHTA and CDR2 FQGTGA. The CDR3 is 15 residues long. V was trimmed by 1 base and J by 5 bases, leaving 13 bases between them. CDR3 sequence: CASSLNGGPGDTQYF. The CDR3 DNA is TGTGCCAGCAGCTTAAACGGGGGGCCGGGAGATACGCAGTATTTT. The variable domain in full, with the rest retrieved from reference TRBV7-3 and TRBJ2-3, is GAGVSQTPSNKVTEKGKYVELRCDPISGHTALYWYRQSLGQGPEFLIYFQGTGAADDSGLPNDRFFAVRPEGSVSTLKIQRTERGDSAVYLCASSLNGGPGDTQYFGPGTRLTVL.